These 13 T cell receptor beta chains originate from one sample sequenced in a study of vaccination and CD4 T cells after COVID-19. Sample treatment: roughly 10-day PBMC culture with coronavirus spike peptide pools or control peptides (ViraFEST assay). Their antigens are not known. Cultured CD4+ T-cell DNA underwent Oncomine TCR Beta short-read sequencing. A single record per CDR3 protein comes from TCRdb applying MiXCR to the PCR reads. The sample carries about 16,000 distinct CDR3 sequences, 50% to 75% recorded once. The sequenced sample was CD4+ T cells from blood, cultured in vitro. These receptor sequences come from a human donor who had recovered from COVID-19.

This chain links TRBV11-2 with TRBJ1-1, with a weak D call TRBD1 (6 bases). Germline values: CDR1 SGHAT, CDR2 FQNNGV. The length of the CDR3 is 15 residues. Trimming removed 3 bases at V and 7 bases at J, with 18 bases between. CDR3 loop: CASSFRRTVGGEAFF. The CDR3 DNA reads TGTGCCAGCAGCTTCCGGAGGACAGTCGGGGGTGAAGCTTTCTTT.

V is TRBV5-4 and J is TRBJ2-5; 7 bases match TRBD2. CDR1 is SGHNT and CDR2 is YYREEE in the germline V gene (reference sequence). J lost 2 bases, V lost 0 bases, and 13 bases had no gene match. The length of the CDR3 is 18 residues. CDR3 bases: TGTGCCAGCAGCTTGGGGACTAGGGTCGTAAACCGACAAGAGACCCAGTACTTC. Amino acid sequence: CASSLGTRVVNRQETQYF.

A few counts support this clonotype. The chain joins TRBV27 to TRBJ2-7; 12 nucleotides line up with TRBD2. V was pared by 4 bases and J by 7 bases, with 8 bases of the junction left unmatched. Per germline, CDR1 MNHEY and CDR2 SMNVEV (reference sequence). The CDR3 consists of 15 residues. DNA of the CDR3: TGTGCCAGCAGTTCACGACTAGCGGGAGTAGGGGAGCAGTACTTC. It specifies CASSSRLAGVGEQYF.

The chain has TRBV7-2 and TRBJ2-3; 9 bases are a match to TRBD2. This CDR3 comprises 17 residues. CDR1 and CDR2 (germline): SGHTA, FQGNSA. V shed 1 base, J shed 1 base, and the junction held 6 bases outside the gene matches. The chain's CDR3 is CASSLGPAGGRTDTQYF. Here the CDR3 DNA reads TGTGCCAGCAGCTTAGGGCCAGCGGGAGGCCGCACAGATACGCAGTATTTT.

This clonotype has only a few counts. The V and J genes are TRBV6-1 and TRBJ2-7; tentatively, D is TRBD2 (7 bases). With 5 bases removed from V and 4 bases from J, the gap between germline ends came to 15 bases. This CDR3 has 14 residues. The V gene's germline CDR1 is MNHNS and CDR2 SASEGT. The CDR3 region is CASSRLAQGYEQYF. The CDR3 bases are TGTGCCAGCAGTCGACTAGCTCAGGGGTACGAGCAGTACTTC.

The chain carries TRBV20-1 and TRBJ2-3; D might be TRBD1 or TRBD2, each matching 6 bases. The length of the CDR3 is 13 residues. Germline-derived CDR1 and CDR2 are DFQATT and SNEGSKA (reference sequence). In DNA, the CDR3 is TGCGGGTGGGGGGCTTCGGGGGTGGATACGCAGTATTTT. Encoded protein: CGWGASGVDTQYF.

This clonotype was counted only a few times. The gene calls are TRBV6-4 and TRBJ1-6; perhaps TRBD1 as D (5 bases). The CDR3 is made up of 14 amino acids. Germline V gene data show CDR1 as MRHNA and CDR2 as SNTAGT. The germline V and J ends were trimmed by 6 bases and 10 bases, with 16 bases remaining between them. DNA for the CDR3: TGTGCCAGCAGACCGGGACCGGGACGATCACCCCTCCACTTT. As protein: CASRPGPGRSPLHF.

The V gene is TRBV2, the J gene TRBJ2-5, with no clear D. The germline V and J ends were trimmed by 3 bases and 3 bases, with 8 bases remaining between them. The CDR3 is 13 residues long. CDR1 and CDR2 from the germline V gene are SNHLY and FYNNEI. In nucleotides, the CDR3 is TGTGCCAGCAGTGAGGGTCAGGAAGAGACCCAGTACTTC. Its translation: CASSEGQEETQYF.

The CDR3 DNA is TGTGCCAGCAGCTTTAATGGGGACAGCAATCAGCCCCAGCATTTT. It yields the protein CASSFNGDSNQPQHF. The chain recombines TRBV7-2 with TRBJ1-5, with D tentatively TRBD1 (5 bases). V shed 3 bases and J shed 1 base, with 10 bases lying between them. CDR3 length: 15 residues. Germline CDR1 SGHTA, CDR2 FQGNSA.

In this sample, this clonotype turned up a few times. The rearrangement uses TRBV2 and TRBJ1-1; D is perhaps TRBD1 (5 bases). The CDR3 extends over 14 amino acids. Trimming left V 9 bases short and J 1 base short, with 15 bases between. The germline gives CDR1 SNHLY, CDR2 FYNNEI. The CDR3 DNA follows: TGTGCCAGTACTTTTTCGACAGCGAACACTGAAGCTTTCTTT. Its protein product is CASTFSTANTEAFF.

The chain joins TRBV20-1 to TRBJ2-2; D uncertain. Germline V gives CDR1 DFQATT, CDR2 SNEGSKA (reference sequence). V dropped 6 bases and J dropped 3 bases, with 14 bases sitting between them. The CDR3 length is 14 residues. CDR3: CSARTQVHTGELFF. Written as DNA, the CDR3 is TGCAGTGCCAGGACCCAGGTACACACCGGGGAGCTGTTTTTT.

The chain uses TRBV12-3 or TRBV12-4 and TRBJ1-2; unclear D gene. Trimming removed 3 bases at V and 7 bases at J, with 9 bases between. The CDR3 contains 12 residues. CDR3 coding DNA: TGTGCCAGCAGTTTGAATGGGCTTGGCTACACCTTC. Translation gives CASSLNGLGYTF.

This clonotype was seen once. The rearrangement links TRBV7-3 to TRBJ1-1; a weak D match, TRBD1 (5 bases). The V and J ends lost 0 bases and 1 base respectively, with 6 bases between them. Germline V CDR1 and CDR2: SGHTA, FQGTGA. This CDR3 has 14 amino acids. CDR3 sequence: CASSLTGGNTEAFF. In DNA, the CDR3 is TGTGCCAGCAGCTTAACGGGGGGGAACACTGAAGCTTTCTTT.